What follows are 24 T cell receptor beta chains derived from one specimen sequenced in a study of blood T cell repertoires in COVID-19. Using immunoSEQ multiplex PCR, the repertoire was profiled, and TCRdb retains in-frame clones only, with some absent. The repertoire holds tens of thousands of clones, with 70% to 90% as singletons. Material: peripheral blood. All receptors derive from a human donor in a cohort sampled during active COVID-19.

This clone was counted only a few times. This chain joins TRBV5-4 and TRBJ2-7; D may be TRBD1 (5 bases). This CDR3 comprises 15 residues. V was shortened by 0 bases and J by 2 bases, with 12 bases between the two germline ends. Germline values: CDR1 SGHNT, CDR2 YYREEE (reference sequence). In nucleotides, the CDR3 is TGTGCCAGCAGCTTGGCGGCAGGGCAAACCTACGAGCAGTACTTC. This translates into CASSLAAGQTYEQYF.

This rearrangement joins TRBV7-2 to TRBJ1-2, with D unclear. Trimming removed 11 bases at V and 8 bases at J, with 6 bases between. This CDR3 is built from 8 residues. Germline V gene lookup returns CDR1 SGHTA and CDR2 FQGNSA. CDR3 coding DNA: TGTGCCCTGTCGGGCTACACCTTC. It codes for CALSGYTF.

The chain carries TRBV5-1 and TRBJ1-1, with TRBD1 matching over 7 bases. The CDR3 consists of 15 residues. CDR1 is SGHRS and CDR2 is YFSETQ in the germline V gene. V trimming: 4 bases; J trimming: 2 bases; junction bases outside the gene matches: 8. This CDR3 is CASSKWTGTNTEAFF. CDR3 nucleotide sequence: TGCGCCAGCAGCAAATGGACAGGTACTAACACTGAAGCTTTCTTT.

The chain uses TRBV2 and TRBJ2-2; D perhaps matches TRBD1 (5 bases). CDR1 and CDR2 from the germline V gene are SNHLY and FYNNEI. The ends were cut back, 6 bases at V and 3 bases at J, with 11 bases in the middle. The CDR3 spans 14 residues. The CDR3 DNA follows: TGTGCCAGCAGGGTGACAGAATACACCGGGGAGCTGTTTTTT. It encodes CASRVTEYTGELFF. Full variable domain (outside the CDR3, taken from reference TRBV2 and TRBJ2-2): EPEVTQTPSHQVTQMGQEVILRCVPISNHLYFYWYRQILGQKVEFLVSFYNNEISEKSEIFDDQFSVERPDGSNFTLKIRSTKLEDSAMYFCASRVTEYTGELFFGEGSRLTVL.

The V call is TRBV18, the J call TRBJ2-7; TRBD1 might be the D (6 bases). The CDR3 extends over 14 amino acids. Germline assignment: CDR1 KGHSH and CDR2 LQKENI. V was cut by 6 bases and J by 1 base, with 13 bases left in between. The CDR3 sequence is CASSLRQASYEQYF. The CDR3 region has the DNA TGTGCCAGCTCCCTCCGACAGGCGTCCTACGAGCAGTACTTC.

V usage is TRBV6-2 or TRBV6-3 and J usage is TRBJ2-7, with a tentative D call TRBD1 (6 bases). Trimming stripped 4 bases from V and 4 bases from J, with 17 bases between. The CDR3 spans 15 residues. The germline CDR1 and CDR2 sequences are MNHEY and SVGEGT. The CDR3 nucleotides are TGTGCCAGCAGTTTCCGTCCCTTTACAGGGTACGAGCAGTACTTC. Amino acid sequence: CASSFRPFTGYEQYF.

The rearrangement uses TRBV2 and TRBJ1-3, with 8 bases identical to TRBD1. CDR3 length: 16 residues. Germline V gene sequence: CDR1 SNHLY, CDR2 FYNNEI. Trimming cost V 6 bases and J 0 bases; bases outside gene matches: 7. CDR3 residues: CASSRDRSSSGNTIYF. CDR3 nucleotide sequence: TGTGCCAGCAGCCGGGACAGGTCGTCCTCTGGAAACACCATATATTTT.

The V call is TRBV6-5, the J call TRBJ2-5; 9 bases agree with TRBD1. The CDR3 has 12 amino acids. The J segment lost 10 bases and the V segment lost 8 bases, leaving 8 bases of the junction unmatched. Germline CDR1 MNHEY, CDR2 SVGAGI. The CDR3 loop is CASPTGTGIQYF. CDR3 sequence (DNA): TGTGCCAGCCCAACCGGGACAGGGATCCAGTACTTC.

The CDR3: CASSPTGLGEKLFF. CDR3 in DNA: TGTGCCAGCAGCCCGACAGGGCTGGGGGAAAAACTGTTTTTT. The J gene is TRBJ1-4, the V gene TRBV3-1 (or the pseudogene TRBV3-2), with TRBD1 identical over 7 bases. V was pared by 4 bases and J by 8 bases, with 7 bases of the junction left unmatched. CDR1 is LGHDT and CDR2 is YNNKEL in the germline V gene (reference sequence). The CDR3 sequence is 14 residues long.

This rearrangement joins TRBV28 to TRBJ1-2; maybe TRBD1 (6 bases). V was pared by 7 bases and J by 8 bases, with 11 bases between. The CDR3 contains 11 residues. CDR1 and CDR2 (germline): MDHEN, SYDVKM. CDR3 nucleotides: TGTGCCAGCACCTCAAGGGGGGGCTACACCTTC. This sequence encodes CASTSRGGYTF.

V and J are TRBV7-2 and TRBJ2-2, with a tentative D call TRBD2 (5 bases). The germline gives CDR1 SGHTA, CDR2 FQGNSA. The germline V and J ends were trimmed by 1 base and 3 bases, with 12 bases remaining between them. The CDR3 runs to 16 residues. The CDR3 DNA follows: TGTGCCAGCAGCTTAGTCGGTGGCGGGTACACCGGGGAGCTGTTTTTT. Translating gives CASSLVGGGYTGELFF. The full variable domain, rest sourced from reference TRBV7-2 and TRBJ2-2, is GAGVSQSPSNKVTEKGKDVELRCDPISGHTALYWYRQSLGQGLEFLIYFQGNSAPDKSGLPSDRFSAERTGGSVSTLTIQRTQQEDSAVYLCASSLVGGGYTGELFFGEGSRLTVL.

The chain recombines TRBV4-3 with TRBJ2-1; 9 nucleotides match TRBD1. The V gene end was trimmed by 4 bases and the J gene end by 10 bases; junction bases not matched to a gene: 8. This CDR3 comprises 14 residues. Germline assignment: CDR1 LGHNA and CDR2 YSLEER. Here the CDR3 reads CASSLRDRVTEQFF. CDR3 sequence (DNA): TGCGCCAGCAGCCTCCGGGACAGGGTAACGGAGCAGTTCTTC.

J is TRBJ1-1 and V is TRBV29-1; D remains unclear. Germline loops: CDR1 SQVTM, CDR2 ANQGSEA. CDR3 length: 14 amino acids. V was pared by 5 bases and J by 1 base, with 14 bases between. This CDR3 reads CSVRIRVKNTEAFF. For the CDR3, the DNA is TGCAGCGTTAGAATCCGGGTCAAGAACACTGAAGCTTTCTTT.

V gene TRBV19 combines with J gene TRBJ2-3; perhaps TRBD1 as D (6 bases). The V end lost 5 bases, the J end lost 4 bases, and 19 bases lay between the germline ends. This CDR3 contains 16 residues. Germline lookup yields CDR1 LNHDA and CDR2 SQIVND (reference sequence). The CDR3 sequence: CASSYTGRRGADTQYF. CDR3 DNA sequence: TGTGCCAGTAGTTATACAGGGCGGAGAGGCGCAGATACGCAGTATTTT.

CDR3 in amino acids: CASSQVLAGGDGETQYF. The CDR3 DNA sequence: TGTGCCAGCAGCCAAGTACTAGCGGGGGGTGACGGAGAGACCCAGTACTTC. The chain links TRBV3-1 (or the pseudogene TRBV3-2) to TRBJ2-5, with 12 bases lining up with TRBD2. The V and J ends lost 1 base and 4 bases, in that order; junction bases with no gene match: 7. There are 17 residues in the CDR3. In germline, CDR1 is LGHDT, CDR2 YNNKEL (reference sequence).

The V call is TRBV18, the J call TRBJ2-1; 8 nucleotides line up with TRBD2. The CDR3 length is 15 residues. CDR1 is KGHSH, CDR2 LQKENI, per germline. The V and J ends lost 2 bases and 7 bases, in that order; junction bases with no gene match: 7. CDR3 in DNA: TGTGCCAGCTCACCATTTGGCGGGGGGTTTAATGAGCAGTTCTTC. Protein product: CASSPFGGGFNEQFF.

The V gene is TRBV15, the J gene TRBJ1-4, with D possibly being TRBD1 (5 bases). Germline CDR1 reads LNHNV; CDR2 reads YYDKDF (reference sequence). The CDR3 spans 15 residues. With 4 bases removed from V and 4 bases from J, the gap between germline ends came to 13 bases. Here the CDR3 DNA reads TGTGCCACCAGCAAAAGGGGCAGGGATAATGAAAAACTGTTTTTT. Translation gives CATSKRGRDNEKLFF.

CDR3 in DNA: TGTGCCAGCAGCCGCGGGCTTAATACGCAGTATTTT. Amino acids: CASSRGLNTQYF. The rearrangement links TRBV5-8 to TRBJ2-3; D is possibly TRBD2 (5 bases). CDR1 and CDR2 (germline): SGHTS, YDEGEE. There are 12 residues in the CDR3. Deletions cut 4 bases from V and 7 bases from J, with 10 bases between.

The V call is TRBV7-2, the J call TRBJ1-1; 8 bases are shared with TRBD1. The CDR3 length is 13 residues. Germline V lookup: CDR1 SGHTA, CDR2 FQGNSA. The trim removed 6 bases at V and 3 bases at J, leaving 3 bases unmatched. The CDR3 is CASRSQGDTEAFF. The CDR3 DNA sequence: TGTGCCAGCAGGTCACAGGGGGACACTGAAGCTTTCTTT.

The V gene is TRBV12-3 or TRBV12-4, the J gene TRBJ2-7; perhaps TRBD2 as D (6 bases). The CDR3 has 13 amino acids. The germline V and J ends were trimmed by 5 bases and 2 bases, with 10 bases remaining between them. CDR3 coding DNA: TGTGCCAGCAGTGGGGACTCGACCTACGAGCAGTACTTC. It codes for CASSGDSTYEQYF.

This clone was observed a single time. The CDR3 bases are TGTGCCAGCAGTTCCAGACAGGGCGGTAACTATGGCTACACCTTC. It translates to CASSSRQGGNYGYTF. J is TRBJ1-2 and V is TRBV6-2 or TRBV6-3, with TRBD1 identical over 7 bases. Germline V lookup: CDR1 MNHEY, CDR2 SVGEGT. This CDR3 spans 15 amino acids. The V gene end was trimmed by 4 bases and the J gene end by 1 base; junction bases not matched to a gene: 6.

The rearrangement joins TRBV28 to TRBJ1-2; D is uncertain. The germline V and J ends were trimmed by 4 bases and 5 bases, with 8 bases remaining between them. Germline V gene sequence: CDR1 MDHEN, CDR2 SYDVKM. The CDR3 has 12 residues. CDR3 region: CASSSTEYGYTF. The CDR3 DNA follows: TGTGCCAGCAGTTCAACAGAGTATGGCTACACCTTC.

The table lists this clone with a few counts. The genes are TRBV27 and TRBJ1-6, with D uncertain. V was cut by 7 bases and J by 8 bases, with 12 bases left in between. This CDR3 is built from 13 residues. The germline CDR1 and CDR2 sequences are MNHEY and SMNVEV (reference sequence). The CDR3 sequence: CASTNAVDSPLHF. The CDR3 DNA reads as TGTGCCAGCACTAACGCGGTAGATTCACCCCTCCACTTT.

The CDR3 DNA is TGTGCCAGCAGCTTAGCGGGGAACAGGGTGTCCTACAATGAGCAGTTCTTC. This encodes CASSLAGNRVSYNEQFF. The chain has TRBV7-8 and TRBJ2-1, with D tentatively TRBD1 (6 bases). V gave up 0 bases and J gave up 1 base, with 13 bases separating them. Germline CDR1 and CDR2: SGHVS and FQNEAQ. The CDR3 extends over 17 amino acids.